These T cell receptor beta chains were read from a single sample in a study of chemoradiotherapy in HPV16-positive cancers. Profiling relied on immunoSEQ multiplex PCR, and the TCRdb table lists in-frame clones only, not all of them. The table lists 8,000 to 10,000 clones, 90% to 95% of them singletons. The source was blood, collected from a patient who underwent chemoradiotherapy. The source of these receptors is a human donor with HPV-associated anogenital cancer. Each CDR3 is given with its conserved first and last residue. A D gene is named only where the DNA matches it firmly. Clone size is stated in some rows and not others, as once, few, many or a class when expanded.

clone_size j_call d_call v_call cdr3_aa cdr3_nt
NA TRBJ2-3 TRBD2 TRBV4-3 CASSRDLTGGADTQYF TGCGCCAGCAGCCGGGACTTAACGGGGGGGGCGGATACGCAGTATTTT
NA TRBJ2-2 NA TRBV19 CASSIPLTGELFF TGTGCCAGTAGTATTCCCCTCACCGGGGAGCTGTTTTTT
NA TRBJ2-2 TRBD2 TRBV9 CASSAGTSGYTGELFF TGTGCCAGCAGCGCCGGGACTAGCGGTTACACCGGGGAGCTGTTTTTT
NA TRBJ2-5 TRBD2 TRBV5-8 CASSLGLALNPETQYF TGTGCCAGCAGCCTGGGACTAGCGCTTAATCCAGAGACCCAGTACTTC
once TRBJ1-2 TRBD1 TRBV5-1 CASSLEGADYGYTF TGCGCCAGCAGCCTCGAGGGGGCGGACTATGGCTACACCTTC
NA TRBJ1-4 NA TRBV5-8 CASSSGAKGEKLFF TGTGCCAGCAGCTCGGGGGCAAAGGGTGAAAAACTGTTTTTT
few TRBJ1-1 TRBD1 TRBV6-1 CASRQGAIITEAFF TGTGCCAGCAGACAGGGGGCTATTATCACTGAAGCTTTCTTT
NA TRBJ1-1 NA TRBV5-1 CASSSLVGDTEAFF TGCGCCAGCAGCTCGTTGGTGGGGGACACTGAAGCTTTCTTT
NA TRBJ2-2 NA TRBV2 CASTFRNTGELFF TGTGCCAGCACGTTTAGGAACACCGGGGAGCTGTTTTTT
NA TRBJ2-2 TRBD2 TRBV5-5 CASSPEGLAGGLAGELFF TGTGCCAGCAGCCCAGAGGGACTAGCGGGGGGGCTGGCCGGGGAGCTGTTTTTT
NA TRBJ1-3 TRBD1 TRBV30 CAWSPPTTGGSGNTIYF TGTGCCTGGAGTCCACCAACAACAGGGGGATCTGGAAACACCATATATTTT
NA TRBJ1-1 NA TRBV18 CASSSVAGRNTEAFF NA
NA TRBJ2-3 TRBD1 TRBV6-1 CASSEGQGNTDTQYF TGTGCCAGCAGCGAGGGACAGGGAAACACAGATACGCAGTATTTT
NA TRBJ1-2 NA TRBV7-6 CASSLEENYGYTF TGTGCCAGCAGCTTAGAAGAGAACTATGGCTACACCTTC
few TRBJ1-3 NA TRBV19 CASNLQPRGTIYF TGTGCCAGTAACCTACAGCCAAGGGGCACCATATATTTT
NA TRBJ1-2 TRBD1 TRBV7-9 CASSWGRTGSADYGYTF TGTGCCAGCAGCTGGGGCAGGACAGGGAGCGCGGACTATGGCTACACCTTC
NA TRBJ2-3 TRBD2 TRBV10-3 CATTSGDRTDTQYF TGTGCCACTACTAGCGGGGACCGCACAGATACGCAGTATTTT
NA TRBJ1-1 NA TRBV5-1 CASSRGGRDTEAFF TGCGCCAGCAGCAGGGGAGGAAGGGACACTGAAGCTTTCTTT
NA TRBJ2-1 NA TRBV5-5 CASSFAVYNEQFF TGTGCCAGCAGCTTCGCCGTGTACAATGAGCAGTTCTTC
NA TRBJ1-5 NA TRBV6-5 CASRRGRDSNQPQHF TGTGCCAGCAGACGGGGAAGGGACAGCAATCAGCCCCAGCATTTT
NA TRBJ2-6 NA TRBV5-1 CASSFDSKSSGANVLTF TGCGCCAGCAGCTTCGACAGCAAAAGCTCTGGGGCCAACGTCCTGACTTTC
NA TRBJ2-5 NA TRBV5-4 CASSLWGAQETQYF TGTGCCAGCAGCTTGTGGGGGGCCCAAGAGACCCAGTACTTC
NA TRBJ2-2 NA TRBV19 CASRWDTGELFF TGTGCCAGTAGGTGGGACACCGGGGAGCTGTTTTTT
NA TRBJ2-5 NA TRBV18 CASSPGGEETQYF TGTGCCAGCTCACCAGGCGGGGAAGAGACCCAGTACTTC
few TRBJ1-6 NA TRBV5-4 CASSPDGLGSPLHF TGTGCCAGCAGCCCGGACGGGCTGGGTTCACCCCTCCACTTT
NA TRBJ1-2 TRBD1 TRBV18 CASSPDRDSYGYTF TGTGCCAGCTCACCCGATCGGGACAGCTATGGCTACACCTTC
few TRBJ1-6 NA TRBV7-8 CASSDESSPLHF TGTGCCAGCAGCGATGAGAGTTCACCCCTCCACTTT
NA TRBJ1-1 TRBD1 TRBV18 CVGRGQGTEAFF TGTGTTGGCAGGGGGCAGGGCACTGAAGCTTTCTTT
NA TRBJ1-5 NA TRBV30 CAWSIQGLQPQHF TGTGCCTGGAGTATACAGGGTTTGCAGCCCCAGCATTTT
few TRBJ1-1 TRBD1 TRBV29-1 CSVRDSGRFTEAFF TGCAGCGTTCGGGACAGTGGGAGGTTTACTGAAGCCTTCTTT
NA TRBJ2-1 TRBD2 TRBV9 CASGAGGIGNEQFF TGTGCCAGCGGAGCGGGGGGGATCGGAAATGAGCAGTTCTTC
NA TRBJ1-3 NA TRBV2 CASRNDGNTIYF TGTGCCAGCAGGAATGACGGAAACACCATATATTTT
NA TRBJ1-6 NA TRBV1 CTSSQVSFGRGANSPLHF NA
NA TRBJ1-2 NA TRBV27 CASRLRGLLYGYTF TGTGCCAGCCGCTTGCGGGGGCTGCTCTATGGCTACACCTTC
once TRBJ2-2 NA TRBV5-1 CASSLESGEAGELFF TGCGCCAGCAGCTTGGAGTCGGGGGAGGCCGGGGAGCTGTTTTTT
once TRBJ2-1 TRBD2 TRBV18 CASSPVPGLVNEQFF TGTGCCAGCTCACCCGTCCCGGGACTAGTTAATGAGCAGTTCTTC
NA TRBJ1-1 TRBD1 TRBV5-4 CASREQGATEAFF TGTGCCAGCAGAGAGCAGGGGGCCACTGAAGCTTTCTTT
NA TRBJ2-5 TRBD1 TRBV6-6 CASSRTGSKETQYF TGTGCCAGCAGTCGGACAGGGAGCAAAGAGACCCAGTACTTC
NA TRBJ1-2 NA TRBV18 CASSPLEDYGYTF TGTGCCAGCTCACCACTGGAGGACTATGGCTACACCTTC
once TRBJ1-2 TRBD1 TRBV9 CASSARTGLGYTF TGTGCCAGCAGCGCCCGGACAGGTCTTGGCTACACCTTC